This entry is about one T cell receptor (beta chain). Trimming at V came to 3 bases and at J to 8 bases, leaving 14 bases not matched to a gene. CDR3 length equals 17 residues. Germline CDR1 reads SGHRS; CDR2 reads YFSETQ. The table came from immunoSEQ multiplex PCR; TCRdb's copy has only in-frame clones and leaves some out. The sample lists about 80,000 clones, around 91% seen once, with approximately 25% in the top ten. This entry comes from a study of brain T cells in children with intractable seizures. The sequenced cases were selected for having the highest brain T cell transcript signatures. The chain links TRBV5-1 to TRBJ2-7, with TRBD2 matching over 13 bases. This specimen was peripheral blood, taken at surgery. This TCR derives from a girl aged 2 to 10 with Rasmussen encephalitis and intractable seizures. This CDR3 is CASSSQTSGRGATKQYF. The DNA for the CDR3 is TGCGCCAGCAGCTCACAAACTAGCGGGAGGGGAGCTACGAAGCAGTACTTC.